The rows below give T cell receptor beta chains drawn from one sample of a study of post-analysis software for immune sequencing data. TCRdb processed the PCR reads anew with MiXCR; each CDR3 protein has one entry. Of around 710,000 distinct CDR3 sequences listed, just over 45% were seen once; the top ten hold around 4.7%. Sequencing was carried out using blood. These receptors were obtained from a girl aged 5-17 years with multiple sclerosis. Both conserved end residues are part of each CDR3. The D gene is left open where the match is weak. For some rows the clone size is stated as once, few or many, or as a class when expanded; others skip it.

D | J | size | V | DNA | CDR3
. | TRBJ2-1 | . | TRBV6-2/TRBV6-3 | TGTGCCAGCAGCCTATATCCTCAAAAAGGACAGGAGCAGTTCTTC | CASSLYPQKGQEQFF
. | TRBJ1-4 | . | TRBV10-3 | TGTGCCATCAGTCGGGACGGGATTAATGAAAAACTGTTTTTT | CAISRDGINEKLFF
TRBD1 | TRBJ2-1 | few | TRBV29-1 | TGCAGCGTTGACCGGGGACAGGGTGGCTACAATGAGCAGTTCTTC | CSVDRGQGGYNEQFF
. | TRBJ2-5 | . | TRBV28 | TGTGCCAGCAGTTTGCGGGGACGCCGCGTTTCGGAGACCCAGTACTTC | CASSLRGRRVSETQYF
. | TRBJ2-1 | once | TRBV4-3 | TGCGCCAGCAGCCAAGATCTAATAGGGTACTCCTACAATGAGCAGTTCTTC | CASSQDLIGYSYNEQFF
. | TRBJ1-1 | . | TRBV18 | TGTGCCAGCTCGATCCTCGCGAACACTGAAGCTTTCTTT | CASSILANTEAFF
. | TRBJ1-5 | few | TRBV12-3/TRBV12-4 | TGTGCCAGCGCTCCCAAGGATCAGCCCCAGCATTTT | CASAPKDQPQHF
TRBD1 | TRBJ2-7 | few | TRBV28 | TGTGCCAGCAGCGGCGACAGGGATGGAGACGAGCAGTACTTC | CASSGDRDGDEQYF
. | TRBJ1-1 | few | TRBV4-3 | TGCGCCAGCAGCCAAGGGGGGAGAGCTTTCTTT | CASSQGGRAFF
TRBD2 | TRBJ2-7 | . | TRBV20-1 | TGCAGTGCTACAGATAGGACTAGCGGGAGTTCTTACGAGCAGTACTTC | CSATDRTSGSSYEQYF
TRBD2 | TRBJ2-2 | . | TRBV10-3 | TGTGCCATCAGTGAGAGACCGGGACTAGCGGGAGCGAACACCGGGGAGCTGTTTTTT | CAISERPGLAGANTGELFF
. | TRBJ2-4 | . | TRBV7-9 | TGTGCCAGCAGCTTAGCGGGTGGGGGATGGACCAAAAACATTCAGTACTTC | CASSLAGGGWTKNIQYF
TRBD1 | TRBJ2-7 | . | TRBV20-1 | TGCAGTGCTAGATCCGGACAGGAATACGAGCAGTACTTC | CSARSGQEYEQYF
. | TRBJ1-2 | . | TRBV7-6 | TGTGCCAGCAGCTTATATGGAGGGGGGGTGAACTATGGCTACACCTTC | CASSLYGGGVNYGYTF
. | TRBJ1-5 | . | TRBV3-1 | TGTGCCAGCAGCCAAATTGGGAATCAGCCCCAGCATTTT | CASSQIGNQPQHF
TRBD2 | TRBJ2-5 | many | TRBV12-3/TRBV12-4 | TGTGCCAGCAGTGCTGGACTAGCGTTCGCGGGGGAGACCCAGTACTTC | CASSAGLAFAGETQYF
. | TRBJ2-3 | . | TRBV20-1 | TGCAGTGCTAGAGATCAATTACTAGGCACCCCAGATACGCAGTATTTT | CSARDQLLGTPDTQYF
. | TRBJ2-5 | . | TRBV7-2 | TGTGCCAGCAGTTTGCGAATAGAGACCCAGTACTTC | CASSLRIETQYF
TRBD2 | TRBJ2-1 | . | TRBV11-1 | TGTGCCAGCAGCCGCATGTTGGTACTAGCGAGCATGCAACAGTTCTTC | CASSRMLVLASMQQFF
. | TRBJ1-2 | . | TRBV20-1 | TGCAGTGCTAGAGATCCTGGGCAGCATGGCTACACCTTC | CSARDPGQHGYTF
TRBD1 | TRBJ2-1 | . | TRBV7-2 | TGTGCCGGCAGCTTAGGCAGGGGGCGCAGCTATGAGCAGTTCTTC | CAGSLGRGRSYEQFF
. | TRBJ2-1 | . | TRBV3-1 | TGTGCCAGCAGGGGGGAGAACAATGAGCAGTTCTTC | CASRGENNEQFF
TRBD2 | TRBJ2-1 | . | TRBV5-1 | TGCGCCAGCAGCTTCTCCCCCGCTAGCGGGTCCGACAATGAGCAGTTCTTC | CASSFSPASGSDNEQFF
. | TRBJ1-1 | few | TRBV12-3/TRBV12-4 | TGTGCCAGCAAATCGGGGTTGGAGGCTTTCTTT | CASKSGLEAFF
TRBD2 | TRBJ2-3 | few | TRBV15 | TGTGCCACCAGCAGAGGGGCGACTAGCGGTACCCTGGGAGATACGCAGTATTTT | CATSRGATSGTLGDTQYF
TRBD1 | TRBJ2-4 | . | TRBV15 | TGTGCCACCAGCCTGGGACAGGGTTGGGAAGGGGACATTCAGTACTTC | CATSLGQGWEGDIQYF
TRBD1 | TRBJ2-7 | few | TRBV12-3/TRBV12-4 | TGTGCCAGCAGTCGTACAGGGGGGCACGAGCAGTACTTC | CASSRTGGHEQYF
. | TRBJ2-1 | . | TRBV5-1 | TGCGCCAGCAGCTTGGGGCCGGGAACCTACAATGAGCAGTTCTTC | CASSLGPGTYNEQFF
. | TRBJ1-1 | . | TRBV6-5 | TGTGCCAGCAGCCGACGGAGTGGGACTGAAGCTTTCTTT | CASSRRSGTEAFF
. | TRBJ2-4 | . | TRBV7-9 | TGTGCCAGCAGCCTCGACTCATCAGCGGACATTCAGTACTTC | CASSLDSSADIQYF
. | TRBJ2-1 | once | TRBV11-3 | TGTGCCAGCAGCTTTCAGGCTAGTGTAAATGAGCAGTTCTTC | CASSFQASVNEQFF
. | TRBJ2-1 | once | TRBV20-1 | TGCAGTGCTCAAGAGGGGGGGGCGTGGGATGAGCAGTTCTTC | CSAQEGGAWDEQFF
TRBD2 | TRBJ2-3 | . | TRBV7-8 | TGTGCCAGCAGCTTACTAGCGGAGAGCACAGATACGCAGTATTTT | CASSLLAESTDTQYF
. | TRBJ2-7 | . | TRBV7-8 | TGTGCCAGCAGCCCCACCGCTGGGGGACTTAGCCCCCACGAGCAGTACTTC | CASSPTAGGLSPHEQYF
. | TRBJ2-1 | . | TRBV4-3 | TGCGCCAGCAGCCAAGGTGTCGGGACTGGCCAGAATGGGCAGTTCTTC | CASSQGVGTGQNGQFF
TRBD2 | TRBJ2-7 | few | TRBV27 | TGTGCCAGCAGTTTTGCGGGAGGAGACTACGAGCAGTACTTC | CASSFAGGDYEQYF